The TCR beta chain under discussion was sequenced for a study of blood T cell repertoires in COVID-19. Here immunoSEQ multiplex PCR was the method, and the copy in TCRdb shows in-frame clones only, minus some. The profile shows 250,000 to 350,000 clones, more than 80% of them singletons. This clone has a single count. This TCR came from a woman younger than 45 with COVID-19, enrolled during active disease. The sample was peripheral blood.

For the CDR3, the DNA is TGTGCCAGCAGTAAATATCCCCCACGGGGGGCGGTTGAAGCTTTCTTT. Translating gives CASSKYPPRGAVEAFF. V usage is TRBV27 and J usage is TRBJ1-1; perhaps TRBD1 as D (6 bases). This CDR3 is built from 16 residues. Trimming removed 5 bases from V and 7 bases from J, with 23 bases in between. The germline V gene has CDR1 MNHEY and CDR2 SMNVEV (reference sequence).